This T cell receptor beta chain was obtained from a study of cytomegalovirus exposure and HLA in healthy donors. Study-wide results and limits: That first-cohort TCR clusters tended to co-occur in the 95 to 150 validation repertoires was found in a later analysis. Cytomegalovirus association was listed for around 180 TCR beta chains.

The V and J ends lost 2 bases and 0 bases respectively, with 13 bases between them. The CDR3 totals 16 residues. Germline V gene sequence: CDR1 SGHTA, CDR2 FQGNSA. Comments on this clone: Its antigen remains unidentified.

Only in-frame clones appear in the TCRdb table, and some are missing; sequencing was by immunoSEQ multiplex PCR. The sample holds around 80,000 clones, approximately 95% seen once. From the roughly 110-subject validation cohort, which was separate from the approximately 700-subject first cohort, the donors were drawn. The sample was PBMCs. The sequence was obtained from a woman aged 18-29 years in good health and CMV-seronegative. The chain uses TRBV7-2 and TRBJ1-2; the D gene is possibly TRBD1 (5 bases). CDR3 DNA: TGTGCCAGCAGCTTAACCCAACAGACAGCTAACTATGGCTACACCTTC. It encodes CASSLTQQTANYGYTF.